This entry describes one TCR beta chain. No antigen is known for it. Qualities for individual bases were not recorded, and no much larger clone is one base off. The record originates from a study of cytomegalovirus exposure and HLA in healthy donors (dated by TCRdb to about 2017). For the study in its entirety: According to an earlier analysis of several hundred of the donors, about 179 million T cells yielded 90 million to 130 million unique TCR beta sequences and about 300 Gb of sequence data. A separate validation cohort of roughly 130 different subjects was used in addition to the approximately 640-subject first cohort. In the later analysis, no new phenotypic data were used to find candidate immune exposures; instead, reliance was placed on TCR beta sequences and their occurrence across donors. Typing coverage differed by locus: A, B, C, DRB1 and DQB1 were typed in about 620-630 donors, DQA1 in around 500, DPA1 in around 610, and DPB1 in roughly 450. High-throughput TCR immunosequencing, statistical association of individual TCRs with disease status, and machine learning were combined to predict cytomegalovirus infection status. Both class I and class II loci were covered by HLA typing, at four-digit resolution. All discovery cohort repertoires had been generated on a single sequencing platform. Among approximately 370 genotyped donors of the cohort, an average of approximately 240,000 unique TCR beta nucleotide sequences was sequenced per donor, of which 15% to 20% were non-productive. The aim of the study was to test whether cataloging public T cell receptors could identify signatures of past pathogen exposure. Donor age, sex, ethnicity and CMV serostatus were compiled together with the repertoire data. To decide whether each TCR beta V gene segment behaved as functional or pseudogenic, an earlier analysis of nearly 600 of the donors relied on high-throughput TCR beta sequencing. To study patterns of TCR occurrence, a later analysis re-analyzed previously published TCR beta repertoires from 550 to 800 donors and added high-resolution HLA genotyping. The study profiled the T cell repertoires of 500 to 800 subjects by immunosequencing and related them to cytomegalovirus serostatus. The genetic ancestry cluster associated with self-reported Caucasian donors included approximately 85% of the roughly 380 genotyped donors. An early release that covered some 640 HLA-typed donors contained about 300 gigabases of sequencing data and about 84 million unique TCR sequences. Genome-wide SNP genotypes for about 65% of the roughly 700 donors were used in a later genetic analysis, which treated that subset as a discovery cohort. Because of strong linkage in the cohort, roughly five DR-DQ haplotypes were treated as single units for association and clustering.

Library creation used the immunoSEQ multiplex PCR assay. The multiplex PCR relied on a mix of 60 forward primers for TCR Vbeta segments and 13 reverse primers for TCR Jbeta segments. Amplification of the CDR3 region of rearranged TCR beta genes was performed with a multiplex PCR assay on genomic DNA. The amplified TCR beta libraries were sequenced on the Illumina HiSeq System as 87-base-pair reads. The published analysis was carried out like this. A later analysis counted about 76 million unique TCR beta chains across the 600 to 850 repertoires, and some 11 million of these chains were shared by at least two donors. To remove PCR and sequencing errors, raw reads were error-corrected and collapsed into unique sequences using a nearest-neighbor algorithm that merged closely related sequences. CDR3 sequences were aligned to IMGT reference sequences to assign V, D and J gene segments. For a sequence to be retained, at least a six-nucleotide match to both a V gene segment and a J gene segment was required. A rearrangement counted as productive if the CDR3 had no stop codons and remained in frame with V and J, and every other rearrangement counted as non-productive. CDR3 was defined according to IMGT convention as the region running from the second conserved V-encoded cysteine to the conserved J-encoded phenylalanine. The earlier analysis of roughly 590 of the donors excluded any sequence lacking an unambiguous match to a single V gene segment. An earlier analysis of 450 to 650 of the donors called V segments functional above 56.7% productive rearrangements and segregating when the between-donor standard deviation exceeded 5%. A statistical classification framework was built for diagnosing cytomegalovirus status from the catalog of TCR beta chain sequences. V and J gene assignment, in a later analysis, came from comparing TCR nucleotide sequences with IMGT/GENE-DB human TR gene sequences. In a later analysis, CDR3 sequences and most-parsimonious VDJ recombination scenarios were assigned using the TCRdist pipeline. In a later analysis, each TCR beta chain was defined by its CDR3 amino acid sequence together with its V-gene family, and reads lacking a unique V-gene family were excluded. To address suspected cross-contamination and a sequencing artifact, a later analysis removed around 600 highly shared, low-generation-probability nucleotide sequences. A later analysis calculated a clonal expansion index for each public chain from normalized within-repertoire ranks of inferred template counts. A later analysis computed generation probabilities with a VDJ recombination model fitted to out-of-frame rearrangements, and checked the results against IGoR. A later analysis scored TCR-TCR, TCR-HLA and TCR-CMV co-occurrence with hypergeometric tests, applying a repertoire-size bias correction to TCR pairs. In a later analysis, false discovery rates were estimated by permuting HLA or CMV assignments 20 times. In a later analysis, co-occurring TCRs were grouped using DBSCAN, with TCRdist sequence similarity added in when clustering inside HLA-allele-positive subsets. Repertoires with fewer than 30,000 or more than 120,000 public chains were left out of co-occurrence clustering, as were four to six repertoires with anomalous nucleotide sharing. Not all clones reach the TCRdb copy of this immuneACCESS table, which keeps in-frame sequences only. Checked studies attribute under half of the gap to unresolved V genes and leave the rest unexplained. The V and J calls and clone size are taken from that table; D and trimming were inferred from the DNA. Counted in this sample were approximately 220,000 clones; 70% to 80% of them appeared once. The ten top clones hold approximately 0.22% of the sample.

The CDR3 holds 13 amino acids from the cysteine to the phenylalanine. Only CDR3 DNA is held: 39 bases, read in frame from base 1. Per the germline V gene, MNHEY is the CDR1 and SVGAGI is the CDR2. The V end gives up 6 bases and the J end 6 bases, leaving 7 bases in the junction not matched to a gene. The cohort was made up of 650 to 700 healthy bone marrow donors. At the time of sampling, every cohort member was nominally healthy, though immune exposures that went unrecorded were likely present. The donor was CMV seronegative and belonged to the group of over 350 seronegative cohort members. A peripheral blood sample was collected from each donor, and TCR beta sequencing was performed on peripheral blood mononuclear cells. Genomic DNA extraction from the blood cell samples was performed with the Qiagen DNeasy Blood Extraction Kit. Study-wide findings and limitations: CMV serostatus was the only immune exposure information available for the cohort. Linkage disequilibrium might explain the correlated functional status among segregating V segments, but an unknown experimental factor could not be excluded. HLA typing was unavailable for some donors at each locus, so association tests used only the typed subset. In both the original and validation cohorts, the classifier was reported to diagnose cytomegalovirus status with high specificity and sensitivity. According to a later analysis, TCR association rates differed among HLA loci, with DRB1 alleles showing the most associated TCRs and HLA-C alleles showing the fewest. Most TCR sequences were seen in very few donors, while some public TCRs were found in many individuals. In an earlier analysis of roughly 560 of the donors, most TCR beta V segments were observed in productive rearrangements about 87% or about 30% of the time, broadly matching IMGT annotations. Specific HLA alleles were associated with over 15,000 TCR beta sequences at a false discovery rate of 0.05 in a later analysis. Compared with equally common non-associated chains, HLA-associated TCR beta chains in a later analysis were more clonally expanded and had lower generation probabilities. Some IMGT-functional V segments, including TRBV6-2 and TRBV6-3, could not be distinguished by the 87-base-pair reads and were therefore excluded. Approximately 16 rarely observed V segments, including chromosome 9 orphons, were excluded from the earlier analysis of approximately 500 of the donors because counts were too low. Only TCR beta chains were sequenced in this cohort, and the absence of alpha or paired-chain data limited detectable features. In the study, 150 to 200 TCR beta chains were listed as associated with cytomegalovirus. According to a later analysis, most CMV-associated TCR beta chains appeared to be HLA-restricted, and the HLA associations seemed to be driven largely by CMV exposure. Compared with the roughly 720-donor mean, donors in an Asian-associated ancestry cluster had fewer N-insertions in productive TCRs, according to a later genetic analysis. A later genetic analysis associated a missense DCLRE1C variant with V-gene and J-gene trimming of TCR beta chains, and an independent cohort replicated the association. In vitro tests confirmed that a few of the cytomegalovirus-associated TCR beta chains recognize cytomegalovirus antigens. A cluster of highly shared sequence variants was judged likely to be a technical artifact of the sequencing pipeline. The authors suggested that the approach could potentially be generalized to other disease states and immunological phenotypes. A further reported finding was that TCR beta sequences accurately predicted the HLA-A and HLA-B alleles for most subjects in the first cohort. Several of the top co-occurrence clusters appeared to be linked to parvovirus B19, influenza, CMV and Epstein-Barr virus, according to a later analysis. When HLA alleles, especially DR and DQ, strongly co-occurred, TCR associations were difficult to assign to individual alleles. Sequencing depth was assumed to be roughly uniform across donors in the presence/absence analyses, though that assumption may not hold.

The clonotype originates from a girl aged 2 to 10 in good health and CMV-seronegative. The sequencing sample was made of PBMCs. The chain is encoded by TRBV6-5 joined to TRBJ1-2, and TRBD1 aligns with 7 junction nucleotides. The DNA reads TGTGCCAGCAGCCCCGGGACAGTGAATGGCTACACCTTC. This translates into CASSPGTVNGYTF.